This entry lists 20 T cell receptor beta chains sequenced from one sample in a study of cytomegalovirus exposure and HLA in healthy donors. This PCR relied on a set of 60 Vbeta primers and 13 Jbeta primers. Produced via immunoSEQ multiplex PCR; TCRdb's table is partial and in-frame only. This table has roughly 96,000 clones, 65% to 80% appearing once. The sequenced sample consisted of PBMCs. The receptor set was obtained from a woman in her sixties or seventies in good health and CMV-seropositive.

About this clone itself: The junction does not match germline at one end; this may be a read error. The chain recombines TRBV4-3 with TRBJ2-2, with D possibly TRBD1 on 6 matching bases. Germline V gene data show CDR1 as LGHNA and CDR2 as YSLEER. The CDR3 length is 15 residues. CDR3 nucleotides: TGCGCCAGCAGCCAAGATCAAAGGGACACGGGGGAGCTGTTTTTT. As protein: CASSQDQRDTGELFF.

V and J are TRBV6-1 and TRBJ1-2; 8 bases map to TRBD1. The trim removed 3 bases at V and 4 bases at J, leaving 7 bases unmatched. This CDR3 comprises 15 residues. Germline-derived CDR1 and CDR2 are MNHNS and SASEGT. The CDR3 coding sequence is TGTGCCAGCAGTGAGACGAACAGGGGGAGCTATGGCTACACCTTC. Translated: CASSETNRGSYGYTF.

The V call is TRBV4-2, the J call TRBJ1-5, with D perhaps matching TRBD1 (5 bases). There are 16 residues in the CDR3. With 1 base removed from V and 8 bases from J, the gap between germline ends came to 18 bases. Germline loops: CDR1 LGHNA, CDR2 YNFKEQ. In nucleotides, the CDR3 is TGTGCCAGCAGCCAAGGCCAGGGCAGCTCCTTAGAGCCCCAGCATTTT. It translates to CASSQGQGSSLEPQHF.

The chain has TRBV6-6 and TRBJ2-3; D unresolved. V dropped 5 bases and J dropped 0 bases, with 6 bases sitting between them. This CDR3 spans 13 amino acids. The V gene's germline CDR1 is MNHNY and CDR2 SVGAGI (reference sequence). CDR3 sequence reads: CASSKTSTDTQYF. CDR3 DNA: TGTGCCAGCAGTAAAACTAGCACAGATACGCAGTATTTT.

This rearrangement joins TRBV10-1 to TRBJ2-3, with 10 nucleotides matching TRBD2. V trimming: 0 bases; J trimming: 1 base; junction bases outside the gene matches: 4. Germline loops: CDR1 WNHNN, CDR2 SYGVQD (reference sequence). This CDR3 has 17 residues. For the CDR3, the DNA is TGCGCCAGCAGTGAGTCACCTAGCGGGAGAGGCACAGATACGCAGTATTTT. Its protein is CASSESPSGRGTDTQYF.

In this sample, this clone turned up a few times. This sequence joins TRBV27 and TRBJ2-3, with TRBD1 matching 9 bases. V lost 7 bases and J lost 4; bases outside the gene matches: 27. The CDR3 covers 21 residues. Germline CDR1 is MNHEY and CDR2 is SMNVEV (reference sequence). CDR3 DNA sequence: TGTGCCAGCAACCACGCCCCGGGACAGGGTACTCTTCCTCGTGAACCAGATACGCAGTATTTT. It translates to CASNHAPGQGTLPREPDTQYF.

The chain couples TRBV18 to TRBJ2-1; 8 bases align to TRBD2. The CDR3 is 17 amino acids. J gave up 6 bases and V 3 bases, and 13 bases lay outside the gene matches. Germline CDR1 KGHSH, CDR2 LQKENI. CDR3 DNA: TGTGCCAGCTCACCTCCGATTGCGGGAGGCCGGAGCAATGAGCAGTTCTTC. Translation: CASSPPIAGGRSNEQFF.

The chain is built from TRBV28 and TRBJ2-5; TRBD1 aligns across 8 bases. The end of the DNA is better explained by TRBJ2-7, so the J call may be wrong. In germline, CDR1 is MDHEN, CDR2 SYDVKM. The CDR3 is made up of 14 amino acids. The chain's CDR3 is CASSFGDRLYEQYF. The CDR3 DNA follows: TGTGCCAGCAGTTTTGGGGACAGGCTCTACGAGCAGTACTTC.

The sample holds a few counts of this clone. The rearrangement joins TRBV9 to TRBJ2-4; 9 nucleotides line up with TRBD1. After removal of 4 bases from V and 7 bases from J, the junction contained 12 bases not matched to a gene. There are 16 residues in the CDR3. Germline V lookup: CDR1 SGDLS, CDR2 YYNGEE. In DNA, the CDR3 is TGTGCCAGCAGCCCGGGTCTGGGACAGGGAGTTAACATTCAGTACTTC. It specifies CASSPGLGQGVNIQYF.

This clone has only a few counts. This CDR3 reads CASSKDSSYEQYF. DNA of the CDR3: TGTGCCAGCAGTAAGGACAGCTCCTACGAGCAGTACTTC. The chain links TRBV25-1 to TRBJ2-7; D possibly corresponds to TRBD1 (6 bases). V lost 5 bases, J lost 0 bases, and 8 bases lay in between. CDR1 and CDR2 from the germline V gene are MGHDK and SYGVNS. CDR3 size: 13 residues.

This clone was recorded a few times. V is TRBV7-8 and J is TRBJ1-1; D call uncertain. The V end lost 1 base, the J end lost 8 bases, and 11 bases lay between the germline ends. Per the germline V gene, CDR1 is SGHVS and CDR2 is FQNEAQ. This CDR3 contains 13 residues. CDR3 bases: TGTGCCAGCAGCTTAGGTCTCTCCGGGGAAGCTTTCTTT. It codes for CASSLGLSGEAFF.

A remark on this clone: Sequence at one end of the junction differs from germline and may be a read error. The chain has TRBV7-9 and TRBJ2-7; 9 bases fit TRBD1. The length of the CDR3 is 11 residues. Germline CDR1 is SEHNR and CDR2 is FQNEAQ (reference sequence). The DNA for the CDR3 is TGTTCCAGCAGCCCGGACAGGGGGCAGTACTTC. This sequence encodes CSSSPDRGQYF.

The chain has TRBV11-2 and TRBJ2-2; maybe TRBD2 (6 bases). The CDR3 loop spans 16 amino acids. V gave up 7 bases and J gave up 2 bases, with 17 bases separating them. In germline, CDR1 is SGHAT, CDR2 FQNNGV. CDR3 protein: CASTSLYGTNTGELFF. CDR3 nucleotide sequence: TGTGCCAGCACCTCGTTATACGGGACTAACACCGGGGAGCTGTTTTTT. Supplemented by reference TRBV11-2 and TRBJ2-2, the full variable domain reads EAGVAQSPRYKIIEKRQSVAFWCNPISGHATLYWYQQILGQGPKLLIQFQNNGVVDDSQLPKDRFSAERLKGVDSTLKIQPAKLEDSAVYLCASTSLYGTNTGELFFGEGSRLTVL.

The chain recombines TRBV18 with TRBJ2-7; D is possibly TRBD2 (6 bases). Trimming cost V 5 bases and J 5 bases, with 10 bases left between them. CDR3 size: 12 residues. Germline V CDR1 and CDR2: KGHSH, LQKENI. This CDR3 reads CASSVGGDEQYF. The CDR3 DNA follows: TGTGCCAGCTCAGTCGGCGGGGACGAGCAGTACTTC.

The rearrangement links TRBV2 to TRBJ1-1; D is possibly TRBD1 (6 bases). V was shortened by 5 bases and J by 0 bases, with 10 bases between the two germline ends. Germline V gene lookup returns CDR1 SNHLY and CDR2 FYNNEI. This CDR3 contains 14 residues. The CDR3 loop is CASSYREMNTEAFF. CDR3 DNA: TGTGCCAGCAGTTACAGGGAGATGAACACTGAAGCTTTCTTT.

The V gene is TRBV7-6, the J gene TRBJ2-7, with 9 bases that match TRBD1. Germline V gene lookup returns CDR1 SGHVS and CDR2 FNYEAQ. The CDR3 is made up of 15 amino acids. Trimming removed 5 bases from V and 0 bases from J; junction bases left unmatched: 5. The CDR3: CASSPGQGSSYEQYF. CDR3 sequence (DNA): TGTGCCAGCAGCCCCGGACAGGGGAGCTCCTACGAGCAGTACTTC. Full variable domain (remainder filled in from reference TRBV7-6 and TRBJ2-7): GAGVSQSPRYKVTKRGQDVALRCDPISGHVSLYWYRQALGQGPEFLTYFNYEAQQDKSGLPNDRFSAERPEGSISTLTIQRTEQRDSAMYRCASSPGQGSSYEQYFGPGTRLTVT.

This rearrangement joins TRBV6-6 to TRBJ2-5; TRBD2 agrees at 9 bases. The J call is uncertain, as TRBJ2-7 better fits the DNA end. The CDR3 covers 13 residues. Germline CDR1 reads MNHNY; CDR2 reads SVGAGI (reference sequence). CDR3 sequence reads: CASSSGGPYEQYF. In DNA, the CDR3 is TGTGCCAGTTCAAGCGGGGGGCCTTACGAGCAGTACTTC.

This clone was seen just once. The chain joins TRBV28 to TRBJ1-6, with 8 bases lining up with TRBD1. Unmatched junction bases numbered 13, after V lost 4 bases and J lost 14 bases. Germline CDR1 reads MDHEN; CDR2 reads SYDVKM. This CDR3 spans 15 amino acids. The CDR3 protein is CASSSRGQVPVTLHF. In nucleotides, the CDR3 is TGTGCCAGCAGTTCGCGGGGACAGGTCCCAGTGACCCTCCACTTT.

The rearrangement uses TRBV7-8 and TRBJ1-6; D is uncertain. Germline lookup yields CDR1 SGHVS and CDR2 FQNEAQ. Trimming stripped 1 base from V and 3 bases from J, with 4 bases between. The CDR3 has 14 amino acids. Here the CDR3 reads CASSLGGYNSPLHF. The CDR3 DNA sequence: TGTGCCAGCAGCTTAGGCGGCTATAATTCACCCCTCCACTTT.

The chain carries TRBV11-2 and TRBJ1-6; D is possibly TRBD1 (5 bases). Per the germline V gene, CDR1 is SGHAT and CDR2 is FQNNGV. CDR3 size: 15 residues. The V and J ends lost 7 bases and 9 bases respectively, with 19 bases between them. Here the CDR3 reads CASTPGDRTGSPLHF. The CDR3, as DNA: TGTGCCAGCACCCCAGGCGACAGAACAGGTTCACCCCTCCACTTT.